Below are 25 T cell receptor beta chains sequenced from a single sample in a study of T cell responses to AZD1222 COVID-19 vaccine. TCRdb's copy holds only in-frame clones and misses some; the assay was immunoSEQ multiplex PCR. This table has roughly 120,000 clones, roughly 91% appearing once. The sequenced sample was peripheral blood, obtained on day 0 of AZD1222 vaccination. The source of these receptors is an adult in good health.

The V and J genes are TRBV5-1 and TRBJ1-1, with a possible D match to TRBD1 (6 bases). The CDR3 extends over 17 amino acids. Germline lookup yields CDR1 SGHRS and CDR2 YFSETQ. Trimming left V 6 bases short and J 1 base short, with 22 bases between. The CDR3 bases are TGCGCCAGCAACCCGCGGACAGCCATCTTAGGGAACACTGAAGCTTTCTTT. As protein: CASNPRTAILGNTEAFF.

The J gene is TRBJ1-2, the V gene TRBV14; D is undetermined. The CDR3 contains 13 residues. With 1 base removed from V and 4 bases from J, the gap between germline ends came to 7 bases. Germline CDR1 reads SGHDN; CDR2 reads FVKESK. The chain's CDR3 is CASSQGFAYGYTF. In DNA, the CDR3 is TGTGCCAGCAGCCAAGGGTTTGCCTATGGCTACACCTTC.

The V gene is TRBV12-3 or TRBV12-4, the J gene TRBJ1-1; D not resolved. The length of the CDR3 is 12 residues. V shed 6 bases and J shed 5 bases, with 10 bases lying between them. The CDR3, as DNA: TGTGCCAGCAGGAAGACGGGTACTGAAGCTTTCTTT. Its translation: CASRKTGTEAFF.

V usage is TRBV4-1 and J usage is TRBJ2-1; D may be TRBD2 (6 bases). Germline-derived CDR1 and CDR2 are MGHRA and YSYEKL. With 1 base removed from V and 12 bases from J, the gap between germline ends came to 13 bases. The CDR3 contains 13 residues. The CDR3 bases are TGCGCCAGCAGCCAAGTCTCGGGGGTTCGGCAGTTCTTC. Translating gives CASSQVSGVRQFF.

The genes are TRBV9 and TRBJ2-1; D perhaps matches TRBD2 (6 bases). The CDR3 contains 14 residues. Trimming left V 2 bases short and J 7 bases short, with 13 bases between. Germline-derived CDR1 and CDR2 are SGDLS and YYNGEE. The CDR3 region has the DNA TGTGCCAGCAGCGTGTTACCCGGGGGTAATGAGCAGTTCTTC. Translated: CASSVLPGGNEQFF.

The DNA for the CDR3 is TGTGCCAGCAGCCCCCAGGGGGGAGACAATGAGCAGTTCTTC. This gives the protein CASSPQGGDNEQFF. The chain uses TRBV7-9 and TRBJ2-1; D is possibly TRBD1 (7 bases). The V end was cut by 5 bases, the J end by 5 bases, with 13 bases between. Germline V CDR1 and CDR2: SEHNR, FQNEAQ (reference sequence). The CDR3 length is 14 residues.

The CDR3 protein is CASSFRQRETQYF. CDR3 bases: TGTGCCAGCAGCTTTAGACAGAGGGAGACCCAGTACTTC. The chain is built from TRBV7-9 and TRBJ2-5; D is possibly TRBD1 (5 bases). V lost 3 bases and J 5 bases, leaving 10 bases between the germline ends. The CDR3 is 13 amino acids. CDR1 is SEHNR and CDR2 is FQNEAQ in the germline V gene (reference sequence).

The rearrangement joins TRBV4-2 to TRBJ1-1; a possible D gene is TRBD1 (6 bases). CDR3 length: 14 amino acids. The germline V gene encodes CDR1 LGHNA and CDR2 YNFKEQ. V lost 1 base and J 6 bases, leaving 12 bases between the germline ends. The CDR3 is CASSQVLEGAEAFF. The CDR3 DNA follows: TGTGCCAGCAGCCAAGTCCTGGAGGGGGCTGAAGCTTTCTTT.

This rearrangement joins TRBV2 to TRBJ2-3; D is undetermined. The CDR3 contains 12 residues. CDR1 and CDR2 (germline): SNHLY, FYNNEI. The V and J ends lost 1 base and 1 base respectively, with 0 bases between them. The CDR3: CASSEGTDTQYF. CDR3 nucleotide sequence: TGTGCCAGCAGTGAAGGCACAGATACGCAGTATTTT.

This clone was observed once. This chain connects TRBV30 to TRBJ2-1; TRBD2 is a possible D gene (5 bases). CDR3 length: 13 residues. The germline gives CDR1 GTSNPN, CDR2 SVGIG (reference sequence). The V gene lost 3 bases and the J gene lost 4 bases, with 10 bases spanning the gap. CDR3 bases: TGTGCCTGGAGGGCGGGCTTGTACAATGAGCAGTTCTTC. Its translation is CAWRAGLYNEQFF.

The rearrangement uses TRBV6-2 or TRBV6-3 and TRBJ1-2, with D perhaps matching TRBD1 (5 bases). The V gene lost 6 bases and the J gene lost 7 bases, with 15 bases spanning the gap. CDR3 length: 13 amino acids. Germline V gene data show CDR1 as MNHEY and CDR2 as SVGEGT. As DNA, the CDR3 is TGTGCCAGCAGACCTTCTCGGGACCCTGGCTACACCTTC. Translation: CASRPSRDPGYTF.

This chain links TRBV12-3 or TRBV12-4 with TRBJ2-3; D gene ambiguous. CDR3 length equals 13 residues. The V gene lost 0 bases and the J gene lost 3 bases, with 4 bases spanning the gap. CDR3 bases: TGTGCCAGCAGTTTAGCTGGTACAGATACGCAGTATTTT. Translated, it gives CASSLAGTDTQYF.

The rearrangement uses TRBV7-7 and TRBJ2-2; D gene uncertain. The CDR3 runs 14 residues. The germline gives CDR1 SSHAT, CDR2 FNYEAQ (reference sequence). V was cut by 5 bases and J by 4 bases, with 11 bases left in between. For the CDR3, the DNA is TGTGCCAGCAGCGACCGCACGGGCACCGGGGAGCTGTTTTTT. It is translated as CASSDRTGTGELFF. The full variable domain, rest sourced from reference TRBV7-7 and TRBJ2-2, is GAGVSQSPRYKVTKRGQDVTLRCDPISSHATLYWYQQALGQGPEFLTYFNYEAQPDKSGLPSDRFSAERPEGSISTLTIQRTEQRDSAMYRCASSDRTGTGELFFGEGSRLTVL.

J is TRBJ1-2 and V is TRBV6-5, with TRBD1 identical over 7 bases. Germline V gene data show CDR1 as MNHEY and CDR2 as SVGAGI. V lost 4 bases to trimming and J lost 2 bases; unmatched junction nucleotides: 10. This CDR3 spans 16 amino acids. CDR3 DNA sequence: TGTGCCAGCAGTTTAAGAAGAAAACAGGGGAACTATGGCTACACCTTC. Amino acid sequence: CASSLRRKQGNYGYTF.

This clone was counted a few times. The gene calls are TRBV6-5 and TRBJ1-2, with D maybe TRBD1 (5 bases). This CDR3 is 13 amino acids long. Germline V CDR1 and CDR2: MNHEY, SVGAGI. Trimming shortened V by 2 bases and J by 8 bases, and 12 bases separated the two germline ends. For the CDR3, the DNA is TGTGCCAGCAGTTACGGCCAGGGAGTAGGCTACACCTTC. Amino acid sequence: CASSYGQGVGYTF.

The CDR3 spells CASSQAIAQPQHF. CDR3 in DNA: TGTGCCAGCAGCCAAGCGATAGCTCAGCCCCAGCATTTT. This chain uses TRBV3-1 (or the pseudogene TRBV3-2) with TRBJ1-5; D is uncertain. The V gene lost 1 base and the J gene lost 6 bases, with 7 bases spanning the gap. The CDR3 is made up of 13 amino acids. Germline V gene lookup returns CDR1 LGHDT and CDR2 YNNKEL (reference sequence).

The V and J genes are TRBV5-6 and TRBJ2-7, with TRBD2 identical over 8 bases. The germline V gene encodes CDR1 SGHDT and CDR2 YYEEEE. Trimming at V came to 1 base and at J to 2 bases, leaving 2 bases not matched to a gene. The length of the CDR3 is 14 residues. DNA for the CDR3: TGTGCCAGCAGCTTGCCGGGACTAGCCTACGAGCAGTACTTC. Translating gives CASSLPGLAYEQYF.

This clone has just one count. This chain uses TRBV20-1 with TRBJ2-1; TRBD2 matches at 10 bases. Germline CDR1 DFQATT, CDR2 SNEGSKA (reference sequence). V trimming: 3 bases; J trimming: 7 bases; junction bases outside the gene matches: 9. The length of the CDR3 is 15 residues. In DNA, the CDR3 is TGCAGTGCTAGTCTAAGCGGGAGGGCATATAATGAGCAGTTCTTC. Translating it yields CSASLSGRAYNEQFF.

CDR3 nucleotide sequence: TGTGCCAGCAGCTTCTTCCAAACCGGGACAGGGGACGGCTACACCTTC. It encodes CASSFFQTGTGDGYTF. The chain couples TRBV7-9 to TRBJ1-2, with 10 bases lining up with TRBD1. Germline CDR1 reads SEHNR; CDR2 reads FQNEAQ (reference sequence). V was clipped by 3 bases and J by 8 bases; unmatched bases: 12. The CDR3 runs to 16 residues.

This chain uses TRBV19 with TRBJ2-7; tentative D call: TRBD1 (6 bases). Germline loops: CDR1 LNHDA, CDR2 SQIVND (reference sequence). CDR3 length equals 16 residues. Trimming removed 4 bases at V and 6 bases at J, with 22 bases between. The chain's CDR3 is CASSTLSAGVLSEQYF. CDR3 coding DNA: TGTGCCAGTAGTACTCTTTCCGCAGGGGTCTTAAGCGAGCAGTACTTC.

The chain links TRBV11-2 to TRBJ2-5; TRBD2 matches at 11 bases. V was clipped by 4 bases and J by 1 base; unmatched bases: 5. Germline V gene sequence: CDR1 SGHAT, CDR2 FQNNGV. CDR3 length: 16 residues. The CDR3 loop reads CASSSLTSGTQETQYF. In DNA, the CDR3 is TGTGCCAGCAGCTCTTTGACTAGCGGGACCCAAGAGACCCAGTACTTC.

V gene TRBV6-1 combines with J gene TRBJ2-5; D is uncertain. CDR1 MNHNS and CDR2 SASEGT come from the germline V gene. Trimming took off 0 bases at V and 7 bases at J, with 3 bases between the two ends. The CDR3 runs 11 residues. The CDR3 loop is CASSEAGTQYF. CDR3 nucleotide sequence: TGTGCCAGCAGTGAAGCGGGGACCCAGTACTTC.

V usage is TRBV27 and J usage is TRBJ2-2, with unresolved D. V shed 2 bases and J shed 6 bases, with 16 bases lying between them. The CDR3 runs to 16 residues. CDR1 MNHEY and CDR2 SMNVEV come from the germline V gene (reference sequence). As DNA, the CDR3 is TGTGCCAGCAGTTTACCCCCGGACCCTGGGGCCGGGGAGCTGTTTTTT. Its translation is CASSLPPDPGAGELFF.

This rearrangement joins TRBV3-1 (or the pseudogene TRBV3-2) to TRBJ2-7; 16 positions match TRBD2. The J segment lost 5 bases and the V segment lost 0 bases, leaving 10 bases of the junction unmatched. Germline V gives CDR1 LGHDT, CDR2 YNNKEL (reference sequence). CDR3 length equals 19 residues. CDR3 sequence (DNA): TGTGCCAGCAGCCAAGACCTGGGGACTAGCGGGAGGGCCGGAGACGAGCAGTACTTC. Its protein is CASSQDLGTSGRAGDEQYF.

The chain employs TRBV14 and TRBJ1-3; D uncertain. The germline V gene has CDR1 SGHDN and CDR2 FVKESK. V was clipped by 2 bases and J by 0 bases, with 11 bases between them. This CDR3 spans 16 amino acids. The CDR3 sequence: CASSQMILNSGNTIYF. The CDR3 region has the DNA TGTGCCAGCAGCCAAATGATACTGAACTCTGGAAACACCATATATTTT.